This T cell receptor beta chain was recovered during a study of blood T cells in healthy people across ages. This clonotype showed up just once. From germline, CDR1 is DFQATT and CDR2 SNEGSKA (reference sequence). This CDR3 has 13 amino acids. Through a sample-barcoded 5' primer and a J-beta primer mix, a second PCR was run for roughly 6 to 11 cycles. TCRdb recomputed calls from the 5' RACE reads with MiXCR, one row per CDR3 protein. The repertoire includes hundreds of thousands of distinct CDR3 sequences, approximately 53% of them detected once, and under 50% sits in the top ten. The chain recombines TRBV20-1 with TRBJ2-4; no firm D call. The J call may be in error: the DNA end matches TRBJ2-7 better. Sequences were obtained from blood. The source is a man of 80 years or more in good health. CDR3 coding DNA: TGCAGTGCCGATGACTCCAGGACCTACGAGCAGTACTTC. This codes for CSADDSRTYEQYF.